This TCR beta chain came from a study of cytomegalovirus exposure and HLA in healthy donors. The CDR3 extends over 14 amino acids. Germline CDR1 reads WSHSY; CDR2 reads SAAADI. The V gene lost 2 bases and the J gene lost 0 bases, with 7 bases spanning the gap. The PCR contained 60 Vbeta and 13 Jbeta primers. Methods used by the authors: Later analysis identified some 88 million unique TCR beta chains, approximately 10 million shared. Produced via immunoSEQ multiplex PCR; TCRdb's table is partial and in-frame only. D and trimming come from the DNA, and the V and J calls and clone size come from that table. Of 120,000 or so clones in the sample, over 70% were seen once. The study's findings and limits: Productive status was seen about 87% or about 30% of the time for most TCR beta V segments in an earlier analysis. Common viral pathogens (according to a later analysis) appeared linked to several of the most significant clusters.

The table lists this clone with a few counts. Its antigen is currently unknown. V gene TRBV10-2 combines with J gene TRBJ1-1; no clear D gene. This sequence was found in a woman aged 18-29 years in good health and CMV-seronegative. The source material was PBMCs. The CDR3 protein is CASSEKLMNTEAFF. The DNA for the CDR3 is TGCGCCAGCAGTGAGAAACTTATGAACACTGAAGCTTTCTTT.